Below are 17 T cell receptor beta chains sequenced from a single sample in a study of OX40 agonist ivuxolimab in advanced cancers. Generated by immunoSEQ multiplex PCR, the TCRdb table keeps only in-frame clones and is missing some. The data show approximately 100,000 clones, with around 85% seen just once and about 0.5% held by the top ten. Sequenced material: CD4+ or CD8+ T cells sorted from blood, taken in a trial of the OX40 agonist ivuxolimab. These receptors all stem from an adult with an advanced solid tumor such as melanoma, head and neck, liver or kidney cancer.

The rearrangement uses TRBV6-1 and TRBJ2-3, with D perhaps matching TRBD2 (6 bases). V lost 8 bases, J lost 4 bases, and 19 bases lay in between. CDR3 length: 15 residues. Germline V gene data show CDR1 as MNHNS and CDR2 as SASEGT. This CDR3 reads CASWSGRMGADTQYF. CDR3 nucleotides: TGTGCCAGCTGGTCGGGGAGGATGGGGGCAGATACGCAGTATTTT.

The V gene is TRBV13, the J gene TRBJ1-2; 7 bases map to TRBD1. Germline-derived CDR1 and CDR2 are PRHDT and FYEKMQ (reference sequence). The CDR3 extends over 14 amino acids. The ends lost 2 bases at V and 4 bases at J; junction bases unmatched: 4. For the CDR3, the DNA is TGTGCCAGCAGCTTACTCGGGACAGCCTATGGCTACACCTTC. It is translated as CASSLLGTAYGYTF.

The chain recombines TRBV5-1 with TRBJ1-1; D not certain. The CDR3 length is 14 residues. CDR1 SGHRS and CDR2 YFSETQ come from the germline V gene. Trimming left V 1 base short and J 1 base short, with 8 bases between. In nucleotides, the CDR3 is TGCGCCAGCAGCTTGCCAGATGGGAACACTGAAGCTTTCTTT. Translated: CASSLPDGNTEAFF.

The chain recombines TRBV9 with TRBJ2-1; the D is unclear. Between the trimmed V and J ends, which lost 4 bases and 4 bases, there was a span of 12 bases. CDR3 size: 14 residues. The V gene's germline CDR1 is SGDLS and CDR2 YYNGEE. The CDR3 spells CASSLRTDYNEQFF. As DNA, the CDR3 is TGTGCCAGCAGCCTGCGGACGGATTACAATGAGCAGTTCTTC.

Here the CDR3 reads CASRAHGGEDTQYF. CDR3 DNA: TGTGCCAGCAGAGCCCATGGGGGGGAGGATACGCAGTATTTT. The chain couples TRBV6-1 to TRBJ2-3; TRBD2 matches at 7 bases. Germline V CDR1 and CDR2: MNHNS, SASEGT. J lost 6 bases, V lost 6 bases, and 9 bases had no gene match. CDR3 length: 14 amino acids.

This clone was observed once. The chain has TRBV29-1 and TRBJ2-5; D is possibly TRBD2 (5 bases). The germline V gene has CDR1 SQVTM and CDR2 ANQGSEA. This CDR3 is 12 amino acids long. The germline V and J ends were trimmed by 7 bases and 1 base, with 10 bases remaining between them. The chain's CDR3 is CSGMEAQETQYF. The CDR3 bases are TGCAGCGGGATGGAGGCCCAAGAGACCCAGTACTTC.

V usage is TRBV14 and J usage is TRBJ2-3; 9 bases are a match to TRBD2. Trimming at V came to 6 bases and at J to 5 bases, leaving 12 bases not matched to a gene. The CDR3 loop spans 16 amino acids. Germline V CDR1 and CDR2: SGHDN, FVKESK. The CDR3 here is CASSSGPGLAKDTQYF. In DNA form, the CDR3 reads TGTGCCAGCAGTAGCGGGCCGGGACTAGCTAAAGATACGCAGTATTTT.

This clone was detected once. The chain recombines TRBV5-6 with TRBJ2-3; weak D call: TRBD2 (7 bases). The germline V gene has CDR1 SGHDT and CDR2 YYEEEE. This CDR3 region has 16 residues. V was pared by 0 bases and J by 4 bases, with 15 bases between. CDR3 sequence: CASSLVVGGPADTQYF. DNA for the CDR3: TGTGCCAGCAGCTTGGTAGTGGGGGGGCCTGCAGATACGCAGTATTTT.

The chain employs TRBV6-1 and TRBJ1-1; D is uncertain. Deletions cut 1 base from V and 7 bases from J, with 10 bases between. The CDR3 spans 13 residues. Germline V gene sequence: CDR1 MNHNS, CDR2 SASEGT. The CDR3 loop reads CASSEDRPREAFF. The CDR3 DNA reads as TGTGCCAGCAGTGAAGATCGACCCCGTGAAGCTTTCTTT.

V and J are TRBV9 and TRBJ2-5; D gene ambiguous. V was clipped by 0 bases and J by 1 base, with 7 bases between them. The CDR3 has 14 amino acids. CDR1 is SGDLS and CDR2 is YYNGEE in the germline V gene. The CDR3 nucleotides read TGTGCCAGCAGCGTAGGTCGCAGCCAAGAGACCCAGTACTTC. It yields the protein CASSVGRSQETQYF.

The chain uses TRBV5-1 and TRBJ1-2, with TRBD1 identical over 8 bases. Trimming took 4 bases from V and 4 from J; bases not matched to a gene: 15. The CDR3 is 17 residues long. Germline loops: CDR1 SGHRS, CDR2 YFSETQ. CDR3 sequence: CASSHRTGRGPVYGYTF. The CDR3 DNA follows: TGCGCCAGCAGCCACAGAACGGGCAGGGGGCCGGTCTATGGCTACACCTTC. Looking up the rest from reference TRBV5-1 and TRBJ1-2 gives the full variable domain: KAGVTQTPRYLIKTRGQQVTLSCSPISGHRSVSWYQQTPGQGLQFLFEYFSETQRNKGNFPGRFSGRQFSNSRSEMNVSTLELGDSALYLCASSHRTGRGPVYGYTFGSGTRLTVV.

The chain employs TRBV5-1 and TRBJ1-1; 7 bases fit TRBD1. The V segment lost 1 base and the J segment 3 bases; nucleotides outside the gene matches: 3. This CDR3 comprises 14 residues. Germline CDR1 is SGHRS and CDR2 is YFSETQ. CDR3 loop: CASSLNTGDTEAFF. CDR3 DNA sequence: TGCGCCAGCAGCTTGAATACAGGGGACACTGAAGCTTTCTTT. The full variable domain, with the rest looked up from reference TRBV5-1 and TRBJ1-1, is KAGVTQTPRYLIKTRGQQVTLSCSPISGHRSVSWYQQTPGQGLQFLFEYFSETQRNKGNFPGRFSGRQFSNSRSEMNVSTLELGDSALYLCASSLNTGDTEAFFGQGTRLTVV.

The chain has TRBV29-1 and TRBJ1-5, with a tentative D call TRBD1 (6 bases). CDR3 length equals 13 residues. Looked up from germline, CDR1 is SQVTM and CDR2 is ANQGSEA. Trimming removed 4 bases from V and 6 bases from J, with 13 bases in between. CDR3 nucleotide sequence: TGCAGCGTTGGCGGGGGCCGGGGTCAGCCCCAGCATTTT. It yields the protein CSVGGGRGQPQHF.

The rearrangement uses TRBV7-9 and TRBJ1-1; maybe TRBD1 (5 bases). Germline assignment: CDR1 SEHNR and CDR2 FQNEAQ (reference sequence). The CDR3 is 14 residues long. Trimming left V 3 bases short and J 10 bases short, with 18 bases between. For the CDR3, the DNA is TGTGCCAGCAGCTTCGGGGACCCAAGGGTCGGAGCTTTCTTT. Translation gives CASSFGDPRVGAFF.

The chain couples TRBV6-6 to TRBJ2-3; unclear D gene. In germline, CDR1 is MNHNY, CDR2 SVGAGI (reference sequence). The CDR3 covers 15 residues. The V gene lost 2 bases and the J gene lost 2 bases, with 11 bases spanning the gap. The CDR3: CASSYNVPPTDTQYF. The CDR3 DNA reads as TGTGCCAGCAGTTACAACGTGCCCCCCACAGATACGCAGTATTTT.

V gene TRBV10-3 combines with J gene TRBJ2-5; D ambiguous. The V end lost 0 bases, the J end lost 5 bases, and 4 bases lay between the germline ends. The CDR3 length is 12 residues. Germline V gives CDR1 ENHRY, CDR2 SYGVKD. The CDR3 here is CAISESAETQYF. The CDR3 DNA sequence: TGTGCCATCAGTGAGTCAGCGGAGACCCAGTACTTC.

The chain combines TRBV5-5 with TRBJ2-3; possibly TRBD2 for D (6 bases). V lost 4 bases and J 3 bases, leaving 15 bases between the germline ends. CDR1 is SGHKS, CDR2 YYEKEE, per germline (reference sequence). The length of the CDR3 is 15 residues. The CDR3 coding sequence is TGTGCCAGCAGCCCCCTTGGGGGGTCTACAGATACGCAGTATTTT. Its translation: CASSPLGGSTDTQYF.